The 12 T cell receptor beta chains listed next were all sequenced from one sample in a study of beta chain features in type 1 diabetes. Study-wide results and limits: All four CD4+ subsets of Type 1 diabetes patients contained TCRB CDR3s that were moderately but significantly shorter.

Expressed TCRB transcripts were sequenced because the isolated RNA had all been reverse transcribed beforehand. Assay used: immunoSEQ multiplex PCR; TCRdb lists only in-frame clones, some missing. The table shows about 340,000 clones, with approximately 15% occurring only once. The antigens these receptors bind are not known. What was sequenced was naive CD4+ T cells from blood. These receptor sequences come from a woman aged 18 to 35 with type 1 diabetes.

This chain uses TRBV7-9 with TRBJ2-6; no definite D call. The CDR3 is 13 amino acids. CDR1 SEHNR and CDR2 FQNEAQ come from the germline V gene (reference sequence). Between the trimmed V and J ends, which lost 8 bases and 7 bases, there was a span of 12 bases. The CDR3, as DNA: TGTGCCAGCCGCGCTCTGTTTGCCAACGTCCTGACTTTC. Amino acids: CASRALFANVLTF.

The chain is built from TRBV19 and TRBJ1-2, with 9 bases lining up with TRBD1. The J segment lost 3 bases and the V segment lost 4 bases, leaving 3 bases of the junction unmatched. Germline CDR1 reads LNHDA; CDR2 reads SQIVND (reference sequence). CDR3 length equals 14 residues. CDR3 protein: CASSNRGRDYGYTF. CDR3 sequence (DNA): TGTGCCAGTAGTAACAGGGGGCGAGACTATGGCTACACCTTC.

The V and J genes are TRBV7-3 and TRBJ2-5, with D tentatively TRBD2 (6 bases). The CDR3 is 13 residues long. Germline CDR1 reads SGHTA; CDR2 reads FQGTGA. The V end was cut by 2 bases, the J end by 2 bases, with 6 bases between. The CDR3 bases are TGTGCCAGCAGCTTAGGGACTCAAGAGACCCAGTACTTC. Amino acids: CASSLGTQETQYF.

This clone was seen more than once but under ten times. This chain connects TRBV7-2 to TRBJ2-7; TRBD1 aligns across 8 bases. Germline CDR1 and CDR2: SGHTA and FQGNSA. CDR3 length: 15 amino acids. V lost 1 base and J lost 0; bases outside the gene matches: 2. CDR3 amino acids: CASSLGTGSSYEQYV. The CDR3 region has the DNA TGTGCCAGCAGCTTAGGGACAGGGAGCTCCTACGAGCAGTACGTC.

A few counts support this clone. This chain joins TRBV28 and TRBJ1-4; TRBD1 might be the D (5 bases). The CDR3 loop spans 14 amino acids. Trimming shortened V by 5 bases and J by 3 bases, and 10 bases separated the two germline ends. CDR1 MDHEN and CDR2 SYDVKM come from the germline V gene. The CDR3 region is CASSARTSNEKLFF. The CDR3 DNA reads TGTGCCAGCAGTGCACGGACATCTAATGAAAAACTGTTTTTT.

This clone was picked up a small number of times. Other DNA variants within this sample encode the same CDR3. The V and J genes are TRBV18 and TRBJ2-5, with 9 bases lining up with TRBD2. V was pared by 3 bases and J by 3 bases, with 2 bases of the junction left unmatched. The germline CDR1 and CDR2 sequences are KGHSH and LQKENI. The CDR3 runs 14 residues. The CDR3 coding sequence is TGTGCCAGCTCACCTGTAGCGGGAGAAGAGACCCAGTACTTC. Protein product: CASSPVAGEETQYF.

This chain links TRBV11-2 with TRBJ1-2; possibly TRBD1 for D (5 bases). Trimming cost V 5 bases and J 5 bases, with 21 bases left between them. Looked up from germline, CDR1 is SGHAT and CDR2 is FQNNGV. The CDR3 is 16 residues long. CDR3 nucleotide sequence: TGTGCCAGCAGCCTCTTCCCCAGGGCAGACGGGTATGGCTACACCTTC. Translated: CASSLFPRADGYGYTF.

This clone was detected a few times. This sequence joins TRBV25-1 and TRBJ1-1, with unresolved D. The V gene's germline CDR1 is MGHDK and CDR2 SYGVNS. Trimming shortened V by 5 bases and J by 4 bases, and 17 bases separated the two germline ends. This CDR3 is 15 amino acids long. The DNA of the CDR3 is TGTGCCAGCAGTCGCCCGGGATTTCGGGCCACTGAAGCTTTCTTT. Translating it yields CASSRPGFRATEAFF. The complete variable domain, with remaining parts taken from reference TRBV25-1 and TRBJ1-1, reads EADIYQTPRYLVIGTGKKITLECSQTMGHDKMYWYQQDPGMELHLIHYSYGVNSTEKGDLSSESTVSRIRTEHFPLTLESARPSHTSQYLCASSRPGFRATEAFFGQGTRLTVV.

This clone occurred a few times. This rearrangement joins TRBV5-1 to TRBJ1-2, with D unresolved. Trimming took 0 bases from V and 5 from J, leaving 14 bases between them. This CDR3 contains 15 residues. In germline, CDR1 is SGHRS, CDR2 YFSETQ. The CDR3 DNA sequence: TGCGCCAGCAGCTTGGGATTAGGAGGCGTATATGGCTACACCTTC. It encodes CASSLGLGGVYGYTF. The variable domain in full, completed from reference TRBV5-1 and TRBJ1-2, reads KAGVTQTPRYLIKTRGQQVTLSCSPISGHRSVSWYQQTPGQGLQFLFEYFSETQRNKGNFPGRFSGRQFSNSRSEMNVSTLELGDSALYLCASSLGLGGVYGYTFGSGTRLTVV.

V and J are TRBV19 and TRBJ1-5; D unresolved. The CDR3 runs 12 residues. The germline V gene encodes CDR1 LNHDA and CDR2 SQIVND (reference sequence). The V end lost 5 bases, the J end lost 7 bases, and 9 bases lay between the germline ends. As DNA, the CDR3 is TGTGCCAGTAGTGTGGGCGTGCAGCCCCAGCATTTT. It specifies CASSVGVQPQHF.

The chain couples TRBV5-8 to TRBJ1-1; a possible D gene is TRBD1 (5 bases). Trimming removed 0 bases at V and 1 base at J, with 16 bases between. The CDR3 has 17 residues. Germline CDR1 SGHTS, CDR2 YDEGEE. Here the CDR3 DNA reads TGTGCCAGCAGCTTGGATCGCGGGGGAGAAACGAACACTGAAGCTTTCTTT. Its translation is CASSLDRGGETNTEAFF. The full variable domain, its missing parts supplied by reference TRBV5-8 and TRBJ1-1, is EAGVTQSPTHLIKTRGQQATLRCSPISGHTSVYWYQQALGLGLQFLLWYDEGEERNRGNFPPRFSGRQFPNYSSELNVNALELEDSALYLCASSLDRGGETNTEAFFGQGTRLTVV.

This clone appeared a few times. The rearrangement links TRBV6-5 to TRBJ1-5; D might be TRBD1 (5 bases). Trimming took off 5 bases at V and 6 bases at J, with 11 bases between the two ends. Germline V gene data show CDR1 as MNHEY and CDR2 as SVGAGI. The CDR3 consists of 13 residues. CDR3 protein: CASSAGEGQPQHF. CDR3 in DNA: TGTGCCAGCAGTGCGGGGGAAGGTCAGCCCCAGCATTTT.